One sample yielded the 22 T cell receptor beta chains listed below, sequenced in a study of response to subunit inactivated influenza vaccine. Using its own MiXCR run on the RT-PCR reads, TCRdb lists one record per CDR3 protein. This sample has around 480,000 distinct CDR3 sequences, with approximately 11% found just once. Specimen: PBMCs from blood, collected 45 days after vaccination. Every receptor here comes from a man aged 50 to 60 who received an inactivated influenza vaccine.

V gene TRBV20-1 combines with J gene TRBJ1-1; D is ambiguous. V lost 3 bases, J lost 8 bases, and 16 bases lay in between. The length of the CDR3 is 13 residues. Per germline, CDR1 DFQATT and CDR2 SNEGSKA (reference sequence). In DNA, the CDR3 is TGCAGTGCTAGGACGGGTGGGCGGTGGGAAGCTTTCTTT. Its translation is CSARTGGRWEAFF.

The sample holds a few counts of this clonotype. This chain connects TRBV27 to TRBJ2-4, with D perhaps TRBD2 (6 bases). The CDR3 consists of 14 residues. V shed 5 bases and J shed 0 bases, with 8 bases lying between them. Germline V CDR1 and CDR2: MNHEY, SMNVEV (reference sequence). CDR3 sequence (DNA): TGTGCCAGCAGTACGGGACTAGCCAAAAACATTCAGTACTTC. It specifies CASSTGLAKNIQYF.

This clonotype has a handful of counts. The chain recombines TRBV4-3 with TRBJ1-1; unclear D gene. V lost 0 bases to trimming and J lost 4 bases, with 12 bases between them. The CDR3 is made up of 15 amino acids. In germline, CDR1 is LGHNA, CDR2 YSLEER. This chain's CDR3 is CASSQDRSTATEAFF. For the CDR3, the DNA is TGCGCCAGCAGCCAAGATCGATCCACCGCCACTGAAGCTTTCTTT.

This clonotype has just a few counts. V usage is TRBV20-1 and J usage is TRBJ2-3; D is unclear. CDR1 is DFQATT, CDR2 SNEGSKA, per germline (reference sequence). The CDR3 sequence is 13 residues long. This CDR3 is CSGRRLSTDTQYF. The CDR3 DNA reads as TGCAGCGGGCGGCGTCTAAGCACAGATACGCAGTATTTT.

CDR3 region: CASSLREQGPGELFF. Here the CDR3 DNA reads TGTGCCAGCAGCTTAAGGGAACAGGGGCCCGGGGAGCTGTTTTTT. The chain uses TRBV7-8 and TRBJ2-2, with 7 bases aligning to TRBD1. Looked up from germline, CDR1 is SGHVS and CDR2 is FQNEAQ. The trim removed 2 bases at V and 6 bases at J, leaving 6 bases unmatched. The CDR3 has 15 amino acids.

This clonotype was picked up a small number of times. The chain links TRBV7-8 to TRBJ1-4; 9 nucleotides agree with TRBD1. CDR3 length equals 15 residues. Germline CDR1 and CDR2: SGHVS and FQNEAQ. V trimming: 5 bases; J trimming: 13 bases; junction bases outside the gene matches: 14. DNA of the CDR3: TGTGCCAGCAGCGACCAAGGACAGGGGAGTGTGGCACTGTTTTTT. Residues: CASSDQGQGSVALFF.

The gene calls are TRBV7-8 and TRBJ2-3; maybe TRBD1 (6 bases). The CDR3 length is 15 residues. Germline CDR1 SGHVS, CDR2 FQNEAQ. With 2 bases removed from V and 2 bases from J, the gap between germline ends came to 11 bases. CDR3 nucleotide sequence: TGTGCCAGCAGCTTACAGGGACACTTCACAGATACGCAGTATTTT. Amino acid sequence: CASSLQGHFTDTQYF.

This clonotype was picked up a small number of times. CDR3 bases: TGCGCCAGCAGCGTGGGGACAGAGCAGTTCTTC. This gives the protein CASSVGTEQFF. This chain uses TRBV5-1 with TRBJ2-1; a weak D match, TRBD1 (6 bases). Trimming stripped 4 bases from V and 10 bases from J, with 9 bases between. The CDR3 has 11 residues. Germline assignment: CDR1 SGHRS and CDR2 YFSETQ.

The chain joins TRBV7-9 to TRBJ1-1; 7 bases map to TRBD1. The V and J ends lost 1 base and 8 bases, in that order; junction bases with no gene match: 4. The V gene's germline CDR1 is SEHNR and CDR2 FQNEAQ (reference sequence). This CDR3 contains 13 residues. DNA for the CDR3: TGTGCCAGCAGCTTAGGTGGGACAGCAGAAGCTTTCTTT. It codes for CASSLGGTAEAFF.

The chain carries TRBV5-1 and TRBJ2-2, with 10 bases that match TRBD2. Unmatched junction bases numbered 8, after V lost 4 bases and J lost 5 bases. Germline V CDR1 and CDR2: SGHRS, YFSETQ. The CDR3 is made up of 16 amino acids. CDR3 residues: CASSDGGTSVTGELFF. The CDR3 nucleotides are TGCGCCAGCAGCGACGGCGGGACTAGCGTAACCGGGGAGCTGTTTTTT. The full variable domain, its missing parts supplied by reference TRBV5-1 and TRBJ2-2, is KAGVTQTPRYLIKTRGQQVTLSCSPISGHRSVSWYQQTPGQGLQFLFEYFSETQRNKGNFPGRFSGRQFSNSRSEMNVSTLELGDSALYLCASSDGGTSVTGELFFGEGSRLTVL.

The V and J genes are TRBV20-1 and TRBJ1-2; D unresolved. Trimming pared 0 bases from V and 2 bases from J, leaving 7 bases between. This CDR3 comprises 13 residues. Germline V gene lookup returns CDR1 DFQATT and CDR2 SNEGSKA (reference sequence). DNA of the CDR3: TGCAGTGCTAGAGATCTCAGAAACTATGGCTACACCTTC. As protein: CSARDLRNYGYTF.

In this sample, this clonotype turned up a few times. The chain uses TRBV20-1 and TRBJ2-4; D is uncertain. V shed 7 bases and J shed 0 bases, with 10 bases lying between them. CDR1 and CDR2 (germline): DFQATT, SNEGSKA (reference sequence). The CDR3 contains 13 residues. Here the CDR3 reads CSVRRVAKNIQYF. CDR3 sequence (DNA): TGCAGTGTCAGACGCGTAGCCAAAAACATTCAGTACTTC.

A few counts support this clonotype. This rearrangement joins TRBV29-1 to TRBJ2-4; the D gene is possibly TRBD2 (5 bases). The CDR3 is 14 residues long. V gave up 3 bases and J gave up 9 bases, with 18 bases separating them. From germline, CDR1 is SQVTM and CDR2 ANQGSEA. Here the CDR3 reads CSVDFPGVGSIQYF. CDR3 in DNA: TGCAGCGTTGATTTTCCCGGGGTAGGGAGCATTCAGTACTTC.

There are a few counts of this clonotype. The V gene is TRBV20-1, the J gene TRBJ2-3, with D uncertain. The V and J ends lost 6 bases and 0 bases respectively, with 10 bases between them. In germline, CDR1 is DFQATT, CDR2 SNEGSKA (reference sequence). The CDR3 runs 13 residues. CDR3 DNA: TGCAGTGCGTTCAGCGATAGCACAGATACGCAGTATTTT. Its translation: CSAFSDSTDTQYF.

This clonotype came up many times. V gene TRBV20-1 combines with J gene TRBJ1-5; D perhaps matches TRBD1 (5 bases). Germline V CDR1 and CDR2: DFQATT, SNEGSKA (reference sequence). Trimming pared 6 bases from V and 4 bases from J, leaving 13 bases between. The CDR3 has 13 amino acids. CDR3 sequence reads: CSAGVNSNQPQHF. The CDR3 region has the DNA TGCAGTGCAGGGGTCAATTCAAATCAGCCCCAGCATTTT.

The chain has TRBV7-2 and TRBJ1-1; the match to TRBD1 covers 7 bases. CDR3 length: 13 residues. Per germline, CDR1 SGHTA and CDR2 FQGNSA. V was clipped by 7 bases and J by 7 bases; unmatched bases: 9. CDR3 nucleotides: TGTGCCAGCACCAAACAGGGGATTGGTGAAGCTTTCTTT. Its translation: CASTKQGIGEAFF. The full variable domain, with the rest looked up from reference TRBV7-2 and TRBJ1-1, is GAGVSQSPSNKVTEKGKDVELRCDPISGHTALYWYRQSLGQGLEFLIYFQGNSAPDKSGLPSDRFSAERTGGSVSTLTIQRTQQEDSAVYLCASTKQGIGEAFFGQGTRLTVV.

This clonotype occurred a few times. The CDR3 is CSSLSSRTGELFF. CDR3 nucleotides: TGCAGCTCTCTGTCCTCTCGGACCGGGGAGCTGTTTTTT. This rearrangement joins TRBV29-1 to TRBJ2-2; D is uncertain. The germline gives CDR1 SQVTM, CDR2 ANQGSEA. Deletions cut 8 bases from V and 5 bases from J, with 15 bases between. The CDR3 is made up of 13 amino acids.

This clonotype was counted at least ten times. For the CDR3, the DNA is TGCAGCGTTCGGGAAAGGGCTGCAACTAATGAAAAACTGTTTTTT. Its translation: CSVRERAATNEKLFF. This chain uses TRBV29-1 with TRBJ1-4; no firm D call. Germline CDR1 and CDR2: SQVTM and ANQGSEA. Trimming cost V 5 bases and J 0 bases, with 13 bases left between them. The CDR3 consists of 15 residues.

V gene TRBV28 combines with J gene TRBJ2-3; D remains ambiguous. The CDR3 runs to 14 residues. Germline CDR1 is MDHEN and CDR2 is SYDVKM. The ends were cut back, 8 bases at V and 2 bases at J, with 14 bases in the middle. The CDR3 here is CASGPSQPTDTQYF. In DNA, the CDR3 is TGTGCCAGCGGCCCCTCCCAACCCACAGATACGCAGTATTTT.

This clonotype was counted between two and nine times. The chain recombines TRBV7-2 with TRBJ2-1; 10 bases line up with TRBD2. Germline V gives CDR1 SGHTA, CDR2 FQGNSA. With V trimmed by 5 bases and J by 10 bases, 11 bases remained unmatched. The CDR3 is 15 residues long. CDR3 nucleotide sequence: TGTGCCAGCAGCACTTATAGCGGGGGGCCCTCGGAGCAGTTCTTC. Protein: CASSTYSGGPSEQFF.

There are a few counts of this clonotype. The rearrangement joins TRBV11-3 to TRBJ2-1; TRBD1 matches at 8 bases. Trimming cost V 3 bases and J 0 bases; bases outside gene matches: 4. The CDR3 has 16 amino acids. Germline assignment: CDR1 SGHNT and CDR2 YENEEA. For the CDR3, the DNA is TGTGCCAGCAGCTTTACAGGGGGTAGCTCCTACAATGAGCAGTTCTTC. It codes for CASSFTGGSSYNEQFF.

This clonotype was picked up a small number of times. This chain connects TRBV5-5 to TRBJ2-7; no definite D call. V gave up 0 bases and J gave up 1 base, with 8 bases separating them. Germline V gene lookup returns CDR1 SGHKS and CDR2 YYEKEE (reference sequence). The CDR3 is 14 amino acids. This chain's CDR3 is CASSLGHFSYEQYF. The CDR3 bases are TGTGCCAGCAGCTTGGGACACTTTTCCTACGAGCAGTACTTC.